What follows describes a single T cell receptor beta chain. A few counts support this clonotype. Its recognized antigen is unknown. The record has no base qualities; no much larger clone is one base away. The data originate from a study of blood T cells in healthy people across ages (dated by TCRdb to the mid-2010s). Background for the entire study: Template switching captured roughly one uniquely barcoded TCR beta cDNA molecule per two T cells in model experiments. Age-related changes in TCR beta repertoire diversity were measured in the study by deep sequencing normalized with unique cDNA molecular identifiers. The donors were split into four age groups: young (average around 15 years), middle-aged (39), aged (over 55) and long-lived (about 82). Using the same blood draw, the study looked at two additional independent replicas of 1 million unique cDNA reads for two donors, one aged 18 to 30 and the other aged 80 or older. The paper as a whole reports these results and caveats: Conclusive comparison of naive and antigen-experienced compartments was prevented by the profiling of bulk unsorted PBMCs. Donor CMV infection status was unknown, potentially confounding age-related changes in expanded clonotypes. The percentage of naive T cells measured by flow cytometry correlated strongly with observed TCR beta diversity. Observed TCR beta diversity per million T cells fell roughly linearly with age, and a significant reduction was already apparent by age about 43. Compared with the aged group, the long-lived group had more naive CD4+ T cells, fewer expanded clones and increased TCR diversity, a pattern suggesting age selection. Estimates of total diversity based on one million sequenced T cells were considered lower bounds and underestimates.

Libraries were prepared through 5' RACE. Instrument on record: Illumina HiSeq 2500. The second PCR ran for about 6 to 11 cycles and used a J-beta primer mix along with a sample-barcoded 5' primer. Each TCR beta cDNA molecule received a unique molecular identifier from a template-switch 5' adaptor carrying 12 random nucleotides. Each sample yielded at least 2.5 million CDR3-containing paired-end reads. First-strand cDNA was synthesized from all RNA with the Mint cDNA synthesis kit, primed by a TRBC-specific oligonucleotide. Following uracil-DNA glycosylase treatment, all cDNA underwent a first 18-cycle PCR with the universal primers M1SS and BC2_uni_R. In the source study's methods: For normalization, 1 million high-quality reads were randomly selected from each sample, with every read carrying a distinct molecular identifier. Reads sharing molecular identifiers were discarded rather than binned into consensus sequences. CDR3 identification, clonotype clustering and error correction used MiTCR with a Q25 quality threshold and the strictest error-elimination algorithm. A nonparametric unseen species model using Euler transformation provided a lower-bound estimate of total TCR beta diversity. Through fastp at Q25 and MiXCR, TCRdb rebuilt clones from the public reads, retaining in-frame beta chains. Under each unique CDR3 protein, matching rows form one entry showing the most common genes and DNA. These V and J calls rely on TCRdb rather than the paper's analysis. The sample table shows over a million distinct CDR3 sequences, and less than 25% are seen once. The ten largest clones capture approximately 0.7% of the sample.

Systemically healthy Caucasian individuals from Russia, over 30 in total and aged roughly 6 to 100 years, were included as donors. About 10 milliliters of peripheral blood were drawn from each donor into EDTA-treated Vacutainer tubes. Ficoll-Paque density-gradient centrifugation was used to isolate PBMCs, with at least 7 million obtained per sample. Trizol reagent was used to extract total RNA from PBMCs, with at least 5 micrograms per sample. Naive CD45RAhigh/CD27high T cell percentages were measured by flow cytometry on a PBMC aliquot from every donor. V trim: 3 bases; J trim: 7 bases; unmatched bases: 8. From its cysteine to its phenylalanine, the CDR3 spans 15 amino acids. CDR3 DNA only is kept here, 45 bases in frame from base 1. Reading the germline V gene (reference sequence) gives CDR1 LGHDT and CDR2 YNNKEL. The sample was also linked to a second study, of T cells of mothers and their children. From that second study: Nine systemically healthy Caucasian individuals served as donors, namely three mothers together with their six children. cDNA synthesis consumed the entire amount of extracted RNA, loaded at around 1.5 ug RNA in each 15 ul reaction. In the second PCR, the M1S primer introduced both the sample barcodes and 2-4 random nucleotides. Each mother yielded over 9.5 million TCR beta CDR3 reads and each child 2.5 million to 3 million reads. Thymic selection similarly shapes TCR recombination output in related and unrelated pairs, with minor effect from inherited differences. Normalized repertoire overlap was always found to be slightly, but never significantly, higher in related mother-child pairs than in unrelated mother-child pairs. With a sensitivity of approximately 96 clones per million clonotypes, no persistent microchimeric T cell clones were detected. Deep NGS was used in the study to compare the TCR beta repertoires of mothers and children and to look for features that separate related mother-child pairs from unrelated individuals. Mothers averaged about 40 +/- 4 years of age and children averaged about 10 +/- 4 years. Libraries were sequenced on Illumina HiSeq 2000 with 100+100 nt paired-end reads after adapter ligation with NEBNext reagents. Mother and child libraries were prepared a month apart and sequenced in separate runs to prevent cross-contamination. For each donor, somewhere between roughly 450,000 and 2,200,000 distinct TCR beta clonotypes were identified. Naive TCR beta clonotypes were estimated from low-frequency clonotypes matched to each donor's FACS-determined naive share, without sorting.

The sample taken for sequencing was blood. The rearrangement joined TRBV3-1 to TRBJ2-2, with TRBD1 identical over 7 junction bases. The receptor comes from a girl aged 2 to 10 in good health. The sequenced DNA: TGTGCCAGCAGCCAGATCACAGGGGCGAGCGGGGAGCTGTTTTTT. Translated, this is CASSQITGASGELFF.